Shown below are 26 T cell receptor beta chains from a single sample sequenced in a study of identical twins. Each CDR3 protein gets one entry after TCRdb re-called the 5' RACE reads with MiXCR. The sample consists of some 730,000 distinct CDR3 sequences, about 18% of them appearing once. The sample was also reused in another study, on T cells expressing NK-cell markers.

Sequenced input: PBMCs. Receptor source: a woman aged 18-30 years in good health.

The chain couples TRBV7-9 to TRBJ2-1, with 7 bases lining up with TRBD2. This CDR3 is built from 16 residues. V gave up 5 bases and J gave up 2 bases; unmatched junction bases: 9. Germline V lookup: CDR1 SEHNR, CDR2 FQNEAQ (reference sequence). The CDR3 DNA follows: TGTGCCAGCAGCCTGGTGGGAGCGGGAACCTACAATGAGCAGTTCTTC. Its translation is CASSLVGAGTYNEQFF.

The table lists this clonotype with a few counts. This sequence joins TRBV12-3 or TRBV12-4 and TRBJ2-1; D gene uncertain. This CDR3 comprises 12 residues. V lost 0 bases to trimming and J lost 10 bases, with 7 bases between them. The CDR3 DNA follows: TGTGCCAGCAGTTTAGCAGGGTGGGAGCAGTTCTTC. Its translation: CASSLAGWEQFF.

V and J are TRBV28 and TRBJ1-5; D gene ambiguous. V was trimmed by 4 bases and J by 1 base, leaving 11 bases between them. Germline V gene sequence: CDR1 MDHEN, CDR2 SYDVKM. There are 15 residues in the CDR3. As DNA, the CDR3 is TGTGCCAGCAGTTCCTGGACCGCAAGCAATCAGCCCCAGCATTTT. Its protein is CASSSWTASNQPQHF.

This clonotype came up a few times. The V call is TRBV5-6, the J call TRBJ2-3; D could derive from TRBD1 or TRBD2 (7 bases each). The CDR3 extends over 15 amino acids. CDR1 is SGHDT, CDR2 YYEEEE, per germline. V lost 4 bases to trimming and J lost 4 bases, with 16 bases between them. CDR3 residues: CASSRQQGRADTQYF. CDR3 bases: TGTGCCAGCAGCCGACAACAGGGGAGGGCAGATACGCAGTATTTT. Looking up the rest from reference TRBV5-6 and TRBJ2-3 gives the full variable domain: DAGVTQSPTHLIKTRGQQVTLRCSPKSGHDTVSWYQQALGQGPQFIFQYYEEEERQRGNFPDRFSGHQFPNYSSELNVNALLLGDSALYLCASSRQQGRADTQYFGPGTRLTVL.

This clonotype was observed at least ten times. V is TRBV20-1 and J is TRBJ2-2; TRBD1 matches at 7 bases. Germline-derived CDR1 and CDR2 are DFQATT and SNEGSKA (reference sequence). V trimming: 1 base; J trimming: 7 bases; junction bases outside the gene matches: 3. The CDR3 covers 13 residues. The DNA for the CDR3 is TGCAGTGCTAGAGTCACAGGGGTCGGGGAGCTGTTTTTT. As protein: CSARVTGVGELFF.

This clonotype was picked up a small number of times. The V gene is TRBV10-2, the J gene TRBJ2-7; 7 bases match TRBD1. This CDR3 is built from 13 residues. V was pared by 7 bases and J by 2 bases, with 5 bases of the junction left unmatched. In germline, CDR1 is WSHSY, CDR2 SAAADI. The chain's CDR3 is CASNTGVAYEQYF. The CDR3 coding sequence is TGCGCCAGCAATACAGGGGTGGCCTACGAGCAGTACTTC.

The V gene is TRBV6-1, the J gene TRBJ1-5; D is undetermined. Germline lookup yields CDR1 MNHNS and CDR2 SASEGT. Trimming stripped 6 bases from V and 4 bases from J, with 10 bases between. CDR3 length: 13 amino acids. CDR3 nucleotide sequence: TGTGCCAGCAGCCACGGAATTAATCAGCCCCAGCATTTT. Its translation is CASSHGINQPQHF.

This clonotype was picked up a small number of times. This chain joins TRBV18 and TRBJ1-2; D is possibly TRBD1 (6 bases). The CDR3 runs 16 residues. The V end was cut by 1 base, the J end by 5 bases, with 17 bases between. Germline-derived CDR1 and CDR2 are KGHSH and LQKENI. This CDR3 reads CASSPLSGAGEYGYTF. Here the CDR3 DNA reads TGTGCCAGCTCACCACTGTCAGGGGCCGGGGAGTATGGCTACACCTTC.

To note about this clonotype: The germline gene is not matched at one end of the junction; a read error may be the cause. CDR3 sequence (DNA): TGTGCCAGCAGTCCACAGGTACCAAGCGCTCTGAACTTC. Translated: CASSPQVPSALNF. V is TRBV6-1 and J is TRBJ2-5; tentative D call: TRBD1 (5 bases). CDR3 length: 13 amino acids. The germline V gene encodes CDR1 MNHNS and CDR2 SASEGT.

The chain links TRBV9 to TRBJ2-2, with 7 bases lining up with TRBD1. Germline lookup yields CDR1 SGDLS and CDR2 YYNGEE. This CDR3 is built from 15 residues. V trimming: 3 bases; J trimming: 5 bases; junction bases outside the gene matches: 7. The CDR3 DNA reads as TGTGCCAGCAGCGCCTCAGGGGGTCGTACCGGGGAGCTGTTTTTT. It yields the protein CASSASGGRTGELFF.

The V and J genes are TRBV6-1 and TRBJ2-1, with TRBD1 matching 8 bases. The CDR3 runs to 16 residues. V gave up 5 bases and J gave up 9 bases; unmatched junction bases: 15. Looked up from germline, CDR1 is MNHNS and CDR2 is SASEGT. CDR3 nucleotide sequence: TGTGCCAGCAGTCAGGCGCGGGACAGGCCATGGGGTGAGCAGTTCTTC. It translates to CASSQARDRPWGEQFF.

This clonotype has more than one count but fewer than ten. The rearrangement links TRBV12-3 or TRBV12-4 to TRBJ2-7; D is undetermined. This CDR3 has 14 amino acids. V lost 3 bases and J 3 bases, leaving 12 bases between the germline ends. The CDR3 DNA reads as TGTGCCAGCAGTTTTGCCGGACCCAACTACGAGCAGTACTTC. Translated, it gives CASSFAGPNYEQYF.

This clonotype has just a few counts. V and J are TRBV7-8 and TRBJ2-1, with 9 positions matching TRBD2. The germline V gene encodes CDR1 SGHVS and CDR2 FQNEAQ. Unmatched junction bases numbered 4, after V lost 5 bases and J lost 2 bases. The CDR3 extends over 15 amino acids. CDR3 in amino acids: CASSLRLAAYNEQFF. CDR3 DNA: TGTGCCAGCAGCCTAAGACTAGCGGCCTACAATGAGCAGTTCTTC.

This clonotype was seen a handful of times. The chain joins TRBV9 to TRBJ1-2, with D tentatively TRBD1 (6 bases). CDR3 length equals 16 residues. Germline CDR1 reads SGDLS; CDR2 reads YYNGEE. V was pared by 5 bases and J by 4 bases, with 21 bases between. The CDR3 region is CASSVGQPKLGYGYTF. The CDR3 DNA follows: TGTGCCAGCAGTGTCGGACAGCCAAAATTAGGCTATGGCTACACCTTC.

The chain recombines TRBV5-6 with TRBJ2-4; 7 bases line up with TRBD2. The germline V gene has CDR1 SGHDT and CDR2 YYEEEE. V lost 0 bases, J lost 8 bases, and 14 bases stayed unmatched. The CDR3 length is 17 residues. The CDR3 sequence: CASSLAGLADLGDIQYF. DNA for the CDR3: TGTGCCAGCAGCTTGGCCGGCCTAGCGGACCTCGGGGACATTCAGTACTTC.

The chain has TRBV20-1 and TRBJ2-7, with TRBD1 identical over 9 bases. CDR1 is DFQATT and CDR2 is SNEGSKA in the germline V gene (reference sequence). The CDR3 is made up of 17 amino acids. Trimming cost V 3 bases and J 9 bases; bases outside gene matches: 21. CDR3 protein: CSASTTPRGQGKFGQYF. CDR3 DNA: TGCAGTGCTAGTACCACTCCCCGGGGACAGGGTAAATTCGGGCAGTACTTC.

This clonotype has a handful of counts. The chain couples TRBV11-3 to TRBJ1-1, with unresolved D. Trimming took off 1 base at V and 6 bases at J, with 9 bases between the two ends. The CDR3 extends over 13 amino acids. Germline CDR1 and CDR2: SGHNT and YENEEA. The CDR3 protein is CASSLGPNAEAFF. In DNA, the CDR3 is TGTGCCAGCAGCTTAGGCCCCAATGCTGAAGCTTTCTTT. The full variable domain, completed using reference TRBV11-3 and TRBJ1-1, is EAGVVQSPRYKIIEKKQPVAFWCNPISGHNTLYWYLQNLGQGPELLIRYENEEAVDDSQLPKDRFSAERLKGVDSTLKIQPAELGDSAVYLCASSLGPNAEAFFGQGTRLTVV.

V gene TRBV20-1 combines with J gene TRBJ2-7; D gene uncertain. This CDR3 has 16 residues. Germline V lookup: CDR1 DFQATT, CDR2 SNEGSKA (reference sequence). The V end was cut by 0 bases, the J end by 2 bases, with 17 bases between. In DNA, the CDR3 is TGCAGTGCTAGAGATTTCCGTGTAGGAACCACCTACGAGCAGTACTTC. This encodes CSARDFRVGTTYEQYF.

This clonotype was found many times. V gene TRBV6-2 or TRBV6-3 combines with J gene TRBJ1-5, with a tentative D call TRBD1 (5 bases). This CDR3 spans 14 amino acids. V was clipped by 5 bases and J by 1 base, with 9 bases between them. Germline values: CDR1 MNHEY, CDR2 SVGEGT. This CDR3 reads CASSRQSSNQPQHF. The CDR3, as DNA: TGTGCCAGCAGTCGACAGAGCAGCAATCAGCCCCAGCATTTT.

The rearrangement uses TRBV7-2 and TRBJ2-7; D may be TRBD2 (6 bases). V dropped 0 bases and J dropped 1 base, with 10 bases sitting between them. Germline V lookup: CDR1 SGHTA, CDR2 FQGNSA. CDR3 length: 15 residues. The CDR3 region has the DNA TGTGCCAGCAGCTTAGCGCGGGGCCCGTCCTACGAGCAGTACTTC. Its translation is CASSLARGPSYEQYF.

The V gene is TRBV7-6, the J gene TRBJ1-1; tentatively, D is TRBD1 (5 bases). The CDR3 sequence is 16 residues long. Trimming removed 4 bases from V and 0 bases from J, with 15 bases in between. Germline CDR1 reads SGHVS; CDR2 reads FNYEAQ. CDR3 DNA sequence: TGTGCCAGCAGCTCTCAACCGGGACCTATGAACACTGAAGCTTTCTTT. Protein sequence: CASSSQPGPMNTEAFF.

The chain recombines TRBV10-3 with TRBJ2-1, with 9 bases identical to TRBD2. The trim removed 4 bases at V and 6 bases at J, leaving 16 bases unmatched. CDR3 length equals 18 residues. The V gene's germline CDR1 is ENHRY and CDR2 SYGVKD. CDR3 DNA: TGTGCCATCAGTGCCTTACCCAGCGGGGGGTCTGCTGGCAATGAGCAGTTCTTC. This encodes CAISALPSGGSAGNEQFF.

This clonotype showed up just a few times. The chain couples TRBV12-3 or TRBV12-4 to TRBJ2-3; 8 nucleotides align to TRBD1. J lost 5 bases, V lost 6 bases, and 7 bases had no gene match. The CDR3 loop spans 14 amino acids. CDR3 nucleotide sequence: TGTGCCAGCAGCCGCGGACAGGGTAGAGATACGCAGTATTTT. It encodes CASSRGQGRDTQYF.

This sequence joins TRBV20-1 and TRBJ2-3; 9 nucleotides line up with TRBD2. V lost 4 bases, J lost 4 bases, and 12 bases stayed unmatched. CDR1 DFQATT and CDR2 SNEGSKA come from the germline V gene (reference sequence). CDR3 size: 16 residues. The CDR3 sequence is CSATRREAGGADTQYF. DNA of the CDR3: TGCAGTGCTACACGGAGAGAAGCGGGGGGAGCAGATACGCAGTATTTT.

This clonotype was seen at least ten times. The rearrangement links TRBV20-1 to TRBJ2-7; 8 bases line up with TRBD2. Germline CDR1 and CDR2: DFQATT and SNEGSKA (reference sequence). Unmatched junction bases numbered 9, after V lost 0 bases and J lost 2 bases. The length of the CDR3 is 16 residues. CDR3 protein: CSARDPGRGGTYEQYF. CDR3 DNA sequence: TGCAGTGCTAGAGATCCCGGACGGGGGGGTACCTACGAGCAGTACTTC.

This chain uses TRBV7-9 with TRBJ2-1; D could derive from TRBD1 or TRBD2 (5 bases each). This CDR3 has 16 amino acids. CDR1 SEHNR and CDR2 FQNEAQ come from the germline V gene (reference sequence). V was cut by 3 bases and J by 9 bases, with 21 bases left in between. This CDR3 reads CASSLGRGVRTGEQFF. CDR3 nucleotides: TGTGCCAGCAGCTTGGGACGTGGCGTGAGGACGGGTGAGCAGTTCTTC.